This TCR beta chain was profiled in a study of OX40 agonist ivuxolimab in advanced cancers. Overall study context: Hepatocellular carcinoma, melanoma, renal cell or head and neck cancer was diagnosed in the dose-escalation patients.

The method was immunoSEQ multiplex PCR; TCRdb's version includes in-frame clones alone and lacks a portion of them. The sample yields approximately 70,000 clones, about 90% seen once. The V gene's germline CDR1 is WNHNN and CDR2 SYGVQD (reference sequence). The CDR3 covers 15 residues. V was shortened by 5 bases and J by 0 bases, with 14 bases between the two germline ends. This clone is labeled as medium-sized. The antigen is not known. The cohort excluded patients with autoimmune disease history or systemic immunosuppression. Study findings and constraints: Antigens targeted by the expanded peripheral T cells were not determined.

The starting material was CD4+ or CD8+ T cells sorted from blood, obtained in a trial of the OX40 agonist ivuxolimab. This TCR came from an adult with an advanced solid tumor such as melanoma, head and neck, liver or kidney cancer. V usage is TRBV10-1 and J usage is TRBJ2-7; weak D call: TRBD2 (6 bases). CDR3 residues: CASSQGTSSSYEQYF. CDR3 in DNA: TGCGCCAGCAGTCAAGGGACTTCAAGCTCCTACGAGCAGTACTTC.